One and the same sample provided the 22 T cell receptor beta chains below, sequenced in a study of T cell repertoires in cytomegalovirus infection. These receptors' antigens are unknown. TCRdb itself ran the reads through MiXCR, one entry per CDR3 protein. This sample has roughly 69,000 distinct CDR3 sequences, with less than 30% found just once. Here the sequenced sample was CD8+ T cells from cultured PBMCs, taken from culture after CMV antigen stimulation. The receptors originated from a human donor in good health (CMV status not recorded). Some clones in this sample may be carry-over from other donors' samples.

Regarding this clonotype: A much larger clone lies one base from this, so it may be a read error. V and J are TRBV6-1 and TRBJ1-1; D gene unclear. CDR3 length: 15 amino acids. Trimming took 8 bases from V and 3 from J, leaving 19 bases between them. Germline lookup yields CDR1 MNHNS and CDR2 SASEGT. The CDR3 spells CASGFVSGSDTEAFF. The CDR3 bases are TGTGCCAGCGGGTTTGTGTCGGGATCGGACACTGAAGCTTTCTTT.

The chain recombines TRBV6-6 with TRBJ1-3; 7 bases map to TRBD1. CDR1 is MNHNY, CDR2 SVGAGI, per germline (reference sequence). The CDR3 has 13 amino acids. The V segment lost 6 bases and the J segment 4 bases; nucleotides outside the gene matches: 3. Here the CDR3 DNA reads TGTGCCAGCAGCCCAGGGGGAGGAAACACCATATATTTT. Translation: CASSPGGGNTIYF.

This clonotype was seen many times. This chain connects TRBV10-3 to TRBJ2-5; 12 bases fit TRBD1. CDR1 and CDR2 from the germline V gene are ENHRY and SYGVKD. This CDR3 has 20 residues. V trimming: 5 bases; J trimming: 0 bases; junction bases outside the gene matches: 16. The CDR3 protein is CAISSGTGGAEGVNQETQYF. DNA of the CDR3: TGTGCCATCAGTAGCGGGACAGGGGGCGCAGAGGGGGTCAACCAAGAGACCCAGTACTTC.

DNA for the CDR3: TGCGCCAGCAGCCAAGGAGCCGCGTTGGACGAGCAGTACTTC. Its translation: CASSQGAALDEQYF. The chain carries TRBV4-3 and TRBJ2-7; D gene unclear. This CDR3 comprises 14 residues. The V and J ends lost 1 base and 5 bases respectively, with 12 bases between them. The germline CDR1 and CDR2 sequences are LGHNA and YSLEER.

Written as DNA, the CDR3 is TGTGCCAGCAGTGTCACAAGTATGGTCTACGAGCAGTACTTC. Protein product: CASSVTSMVYEQYF. The genes are TRBV12-3 or TRBV12-4 and TRBJ2-7, with D hard to call. The CDR3 has 14 residues. Trimming removed 5 bases at V and 3 bases at J, with 14 bases between.

J is TRBJ1-6 and V is TRBV18, with 10 bases aligning to TRBD1. CDR1 is KGHSH and CDR2 is LQKENI in the germline V gene. The CDR3 contains 15 residues. J was trimmed by 9 bases and V by 3 bases; bases with no gene match: 5. CDR3 DNA: TGTGCCAGCTCACCGTCCGGGACAGGGGTTTCACCCCTCCACTTT. Protein: CASSPSGTGVSPLHF.

The V and J genes are TRBV29-1 and TRBJ2-7; D might be TRBD1 (5 bases). The CDR3 runs to 12 residues. Germline CDR1 SQVTM, CDR2 ANQGSEA. Trimming cost V 2 bases and J 6 bases, with 11 bases left between them. The CDR3 nucleotides read TGCAGCGTTGAATCAGGGTTAGCCGAGCAGTACTTC. The encoded protein is CSVESGLAEQYF.

This clonotype is a singleton in its sample. This chain links TRBV5-6 with TRBJ2-2, with 7 bases matching TRBD2. CDR1 is SGHDT, CDR2 YYEEEE, per germline. CDR3 length: 15 amino acids. Trimming removed 2 bases from V and 3 bases from J; junction bases left unmatched: 4. The DNA for the CDR3 is TGTGCCAGCAGCTTCCCCCGGGGGGACACCGGGGAGCTGTTTTTT. This sequence encodes CASSFPRGDTGELFF.

This clonotype was recorded at least ten times. This chain links TRBV28 with TRBJ1-1, with 8 bases aligning to TRBD1. The CDR3 has 14 amino acids. Unmatched junction bases numbered 6, after V lost 6 bases and J lost 3 bases. CDR1 and CDR2 from the germline V gene are MDHEN and SYDVKM. The CDR3 loop is CASSPPGQDTEAFF. CDR3 coding DNA: TGTGCCAGCAGCCCACCGGGACAGGACACTGAAGCTTTCTTT. Full variable domain (rest looked up from reference TRBV28 and TRBJ1-1): DVKVTQSSRYLVKRTGEKVFLECVQDMDHENMFWYRQDPGLGLRLIYFSYDVKMKEKGDIPEGYSVSREKKERFSLILESASTNQTSMYLCASSPPGQDTEAFFGQGTRLTVV.

There are a few counts of this clonotype. The gene calls are TRBV27 and TRBJ1-1; D perhaps matches TRBD1 (5 bases). Germline V gives CDR1 MNHEY, CDR2 SMNVEV (reference sequence). V lost 2 bases and J lost 4, with 14 bases in between. The CDR3 totals 15 residues. The CDR3 sequence: CASSLREDMGTEAFF. In DNA, the CDR3 is TGTGCCAGCAGTTTACGGGAGGACATGGGCACTGAAGCTTTCTTT.

Worth noting for this clonotype: This may come from a read error, since a much larger clone is one base off. The V and J genes are TRBV9 and TRBJ2-5, with TRBD2 as a possible D gene (5 bases). Germline CDR1 SGDLS, CDR2 YYNGEE. Trimming pared 0 bases from V and 9 bases from J, leaving 12 bases between. This CDR3 is 13 amino acids long. CDR3 in DNA: TGTGCCAGCAGCGTAGGTCATCCCGGGGCCCAGTACTTC. It translates to CASSVGHPGAQYF.

There are a few counts of this clonotype. This chain connects TRBV6-1 to TRBJ2-7; the D is unclear. V gave up 2 bases and J gave up 2 bases, with 13 bases separating them. CDR1 is MNHNS, CDR2 SASEGT, per germline. The CDR3 is 15 residues long. This chain's CDR3 is CASSERIGRTYEQYF. DNA of the CDR3: TGTGCCAGCAGTGAAAGGATTGGCCGTACCTACGAGCAGTACTTC.

This chain links TRBV27 with TRBJ2-2; D is undetermined. CDR1 and CDR2 from the germline V gene are MNHEY and SMNVEV (reference sequence). This CDR3 comprises 13 residues. V shed 11 bases and J shed 4 bases, with 14 bases lying between them. In DNA, the CDR3 is TGTGCCGGCGGTGATCCAGTCACCGGGGAGCTGTTTTTT. It specifies CAGGDPVTGELFF.

The chain uses TRBV15 and TRBJ1-4, with a tentative D call TRBD1 (6 bases). Germline CDR1 and CDR2: LNHNV and YYDKDF (reference sequence). This CDR3 region has 16 residues. V lost 5 bases and J 2 bases, leaving 15 bases between the germline ends. CDR3 nucleotides: TGTGCCACCAGCTCGGTGGGGGGCGAGACTAATGAAAAACTGTTTTTT. Its protein product is CATSSVGGETNEKLFF.

This clonotype has a count of ten or more. The chain uses TRBV4-1 and TRBJ2-7, with D possibly called TRBD1 or TRBD2 (5 bases each). Germline V gives CDR1 MGHRA, CDR2 YSYEKL. The CDR3 consists of 14 residues. The germline V and J ends were trimmed by 3 bases and 7 bases, with 16 bases remaining between them. The CDR3 sequence is CASSQGDGTWEQYF. CDR3 DNA: TGCGCCAGCAGCCAGGGGGACGGTACCTGGGAGCAGTACTTC.

In the case of this clonotype: A read error may produce the germline difference seen at one junction end. The rearrangement links TRBV5-5 to TRBJ1-1, with D perhaps TRBD1 (5 bases). From germline, CDR1 is SGHKS and CDR2 YYEKEE (reference sequence). The CDR3 contains 18 residues. The CDR3 region is CASSLSRQGSFLNTEAYF. The CDR3 nucleotides are TGTGCCAGCAGCCTCTCCCGCCAGGGCTCCTTCTTGAACACTGAAGCTTACTTT. The variable domain in full, with the rest retrieved from reference TRBV5-5 and TRBJ1-1, is DAGVTQSPTHLIKTRGQQVTLRCSPISGHKSVSWYQQVLGQGPQFIFQYYEKEERGRGNFPDRFSARQFPNYSSELNVNALLLGDSALYLCASSLSRQGSFLNTEAYFGQGTRLTVV.

This clonotype was picked up a small number of times. The rearrangement uses TRBV14 and TRBJ1-2, with unresolved D. CDR1 SGHDN and CDR2 FVKESK come from the germline V gene. The CDR3 is made up of 13 amino acids. Between the trimmed V and J ends, which lost 0 bases and 5 bases, there was a span of 7 bases. CDR3 coding DNA: TGTGCCAGCAGCCAAGATATCTCGTATGGCTACACCTTC. As protein: CASSQDISYGYTF.

The sample holds one count of this clonotype. V is TRBV15 and J is TRBJ2-5; the D gene is possibly TRBD1 (5 bases). The V and J ends lost 4 bases and 1 base respectively, with 10 bases between them. The germline gives CDR1 LNHNV, CDR2 YYDKDF (reference sequence). The CDR3 loop spans 14 amino acids. The CDR3 nucleotides read TGTGCCACCAGCACTGGGGCACTCCAAGAGACCCAGTACTTC. The encoded protein is CATSTGALQETQYF.

This clonotype was detected only once. The chain combines TRBV19 with TRBJ1-2; D is undetermined. Trimming stripped 1 base from V and 4 bases from J, with 13 bases between. The CDR3 loop spans 15 amino acids. Germline V CDR1 and CDR2: LNHDA, SQIVND (reference sequence). CDR3 protein: CASSIAAGNVYGYTF. CDR3 in DNA: TGTGCCAGTAGTATAGCCGCGGGGAACGTCTATGGCTACACCTTC.

The chain joins TRBV28 to TRBJ2-2; D ambiguous. Germline V gene sequence: CDR1 MDHEN, CDR2 SYDVKM. V was trimmed by 6 bases and J by 4 bases, leaving 12 bases between them. The CDR3 is 14 amino acids. This chain's CDR3 is CASSLSSSTGELFF. The CDR3 bases are TGTGCCAGCAGCCTCAGTAGTTCCACCGGGGAGCTGTTTTTT.

The V and J genes are TRBV28 and TRBJ2-2, with a possible D match to TRBD1 (5 bases). This CDR3 comprises 17 residues. Germline V gives CDR1 MDHEN, CDR2 SYDVKM. V was cut by 6 bases and J by 2 bases, with 19 bases left in between. CDR3 bases: TGTGCCAGCAGATCTCCCTTCGTGACAGACAACACCGGGGAGCTGTTTTTT. This translates into CASRSPFVTDNTGELFF.

The V call is TRBV24-1, the J call TRBJ2-1; the D gene is possibly TRBD1 (6 bases). This CDR3 is built from 14 residues. Trimming took 6 bases from V and 5 from J, leaving 13 bases between them. Germline V gene sequence: CDR1 KGHDR, CDR2 SFDVKD. CDR3 bases: TGTGCCACCAGTAAGTGGGCAGGGGACAATGAGCAGTTCTTC. Translation: CATSKWAGDNEQFF.